The next 14 T cell receptor beta chains were all read from a single sample in a study of blood T cell repertoires in COVID-19 (dated by TCRdb to the early 2020s). Libraries were built with the immunoSEQ multiplex PCR assay. TCRdb provides this immuneACCESS table in a form limited to in-frame rearrangements. Some clones are lacking; in checked studies, under half of them reflect an unresolved V gene, and why the rest are absent is not known. Here the sample has about 200,000 clones; 86% occur a single time. The top ten hold over 2% of the sample. What was sequenced was peripheral blood. Receptors were obtained from a man younger than 45 who had recovered from COVID-19.

This clone was counted between two and nine times. This chain links TRBV5-1 with TRBJ1-5; D is uncertain. CDR3 length: 16 residues. The germline V and J ends were trimmed by 4 bases and 5 bases, with 19 bases remaining between them. The germline V gene has CDR1 SGHRS and CDR2 YFSETQ. This chain's CDR3 is CASSETGISRDQPQHF. The CDR3 DNA sequence: TGCGCCAGCAGCGAGACCGGGATCTCGAGGGATCAGCCCCAGCATTTT.

CDR3 residues: CASGANQPQHF. Here the CDR3 DNA reads TGTGCCAGCGGGGCGAATCAGCCCCAGCATTTT. The V and J genes are TRBV6-5 and TRBJ1-5; TRBD1 is a possible D gene (5 bases). The CDR3 is 11 amino acids. Germline CDR1 and CDR2: MNHEY and SVGAGI. The V and J ends lost 8 bases and 4 bases respectively, with 6 bases between them.

V gene TRBV6-2 or TRBV6-3 combines with J gene TRBJ1-5; tentative D call: TRBD1 (5 bases). The CDR3 has 14 residues. Germline assignment: CDR1 MNHEY and CDR2 SVGEGT. V was pared by 5 bases and J by 2 bases, with 10 bases between. The CDR3 coding sequence is TGTGCCAGCAGTCTAACGGGGGGCAATCAGCCCCAGCATTTT. This translates into CASSLTGGNQPQHF.

This clone was recorded only once. The gene calls are TRBV19 and TRBJ1-6; D perhaps matches TRBD1 (6 bases). The CDR3 spans 15 residues. From germline, CDR1 is LNHDA and CDR2 SQIVND (reference sequence). The V end lost 5 bases, the J end lost 6 bases, and 14 bases lay between the germline ends. CDR3 loop: CASSPGYRANSPLHF. The DNA for the CDR3 is TGTGCCAGTAGTCCCGGGTACAGGGCTAATTCACCCCTCCACTTT.

The CDR3 region is CASSRVDRYTEAFF. CDR3 bases: TGTGCCAGCAGTCGAGTGGACAGATACACTGAAGCTTTCTTT. The V call is TRBV5-6, the J call TRBJ1-1; D is perhaps TRBD1 (6 bases). The CDR3 covers 14 residues. CDR1 is SGHDT and CDR2 is YYEEEE in the germline V gene. V was trimmed by 5 bases and J by 3 bases, leaving 14 bases between them.

The chain recombines TRBV14 with TRBJ2-3, with TRBD1 matching 7 bases. The CDR3 consists of 12 residues. J was trimmed by 5 bases and V by 6 bases; bases with no gene match: 2. Germline CDR1 reads SGHDN; CDR2 reads FVKESK. CDR3 sequence: CASSRQGDTQYF. The CDR3 DNA follows: TGTGCCAGCAGTCGACAGGGAGATACGCAGTATTTT.

The chain joins TRBV19 to TRBJ1-5; TRBD1 agrees at 10 bases. The V and J ends lost 7 bases and 2 bases, in that order; junction bases with no gene match: 5. The V gene's germline CDR1 is LNHDA and CDR2 SQIVND (reference sequence). CDR3 size: 15 residues. CDR3 coding DNA: TGTGCCAGTACCCCGACAGGGGGCGGCAATCAGCCCCAGCATTTT. Translated, it gives CASTPTGGGNQPQHF.

This sequence joins TRBV11-3 and TRBJ2-3; 15 bases fit TRBD2. This CDR3 is 16 amino acids long. V lost 1 base, J lost 5 bases, and 1 base stayed unmatched. Germline V gene data show CDR1 as SGHNT and CDR2 as YENEEA. In nucleotides, the CDR3 is TGTGCCAGCAGCTTAGGGACTAGCGGGGGGGGAGATACGCAGTATTTT. Its translation: CASSLGTSGGGDTQYF.

This clone has just one count. This chain uses TRBV3-1 (or the pseudogene TRBV3-2) with TRBJ2-2; D gene unclear. The CDR3 totals 15 residues. The germline CDR1 and CDR2 sequences are LGHDT and YNNKEL (reference sequence). Trimming removed 1 base from V and 4 bases from J, with 10 bases in between. The CDR3 DNA reads as TGTGCCAGCAGCCAAGTACCTATATCCACCGGGGAGCTGTTTTTT. It yields the protein CASSQVPISTGELFF.

The chain employs TRBV6-5 and TRBJ2-5, with TRBD1 identical over 9 bases. The CDR3 has 15 residues. Germline V CDR1 and CDR2: MNHEY, SVGAGI. With V trimmed by 6 bases and J by 5 bases, 10 bases remained unmatched. The CDR3 DNA sequence: TGTGCCAGCAGAGTCTACAGGGGGCACCGGGAGACCCAGTACTTC. As protein: CASRVYRGHRETQYF.

The J gene is TRBJ1-5, the V gene TRBV5-6, with TRBD1 as a possible D gene (5 bases). The germline V and J ends were trimmed by 3 bases and 2 bases, with 12 bases remaining between them. There are 15 residues in the CDR3. In germline, CDR1 is SGHDT, CDR2 YYEEEE. The CDR3, as DNA: TGTGCCAGCAGCTCATACAGGCCAGGCAATCAGCCCCAGCATTTT. Translating it yields CASSSYRPGNQPQHF.

The rearrangement uses TRBV14 and TRBJ1-6; weak D call: TRBD1 (6 bases). CDR1 and CDR2 from the germline V gene are SGHDN and FVKESK. V lost 4 bases to trimming and J lost 11 bases, with 12 bases between them. This CDR3 region has 13 residues. The CDR3 protein is CASSLNRDTPLHF. The CDR3 DNA is TGTGCCAGCAGCCTTAACAGGGATACACCCCTCCACTTT.

J is TRBJ2-1 and V is TRBV25-1, with D possibly TRBD1 on 6 matching bases. There are 17 residues in the CDR3. CDR1 and CDR2 (germline): MGHDK, SYGVNS. V lost 4 bases and J lost 0, with 16 bases in between. The CDR3 is CASSGRIQGSSYNEQFF. CDR3 sequence (DNA): TGTGCCAGCAGTGGCCGAATACAGGGTAGCTCCTACAATGAGCAGTTCTTC.

The sample holds a few counts of this clone. This chain uses TRBV19 with TRBJ1-2, with TRBD1 matching 8 bases. CDR3 length: 15 residues. The V gene's germline CDR1 is LNHDA and CDR2 SQIVND (reference sequence). V lost 2 bases, J lost 8 bases, and 10 bases stayed unmatched. CDR3 nucleotide sequence: TGTGCCAGTAGTATAATCCGGTCAGGGGGCAGAGGCTACACCTTC. Translating gives CASSIIRSGGRGYTF.